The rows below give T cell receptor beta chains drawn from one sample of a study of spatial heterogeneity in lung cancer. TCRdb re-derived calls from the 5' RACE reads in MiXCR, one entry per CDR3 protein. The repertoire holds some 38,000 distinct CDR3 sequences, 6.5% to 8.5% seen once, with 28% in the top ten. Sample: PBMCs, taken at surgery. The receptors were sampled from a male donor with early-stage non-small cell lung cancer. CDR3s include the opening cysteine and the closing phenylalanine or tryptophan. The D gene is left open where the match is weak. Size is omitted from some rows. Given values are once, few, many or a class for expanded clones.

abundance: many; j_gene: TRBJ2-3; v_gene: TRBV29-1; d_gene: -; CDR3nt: TGCAGCGTTGAAGATCCGGGGGGCACAGATACGCAGTATTTT; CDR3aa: CSVEDPGGTDTQYF
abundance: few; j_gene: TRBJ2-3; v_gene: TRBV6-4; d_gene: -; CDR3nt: TGTGCCAGCAGTGACCCCTCGGGTACGCAGTATTTT; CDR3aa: CASSDPSGTQYF
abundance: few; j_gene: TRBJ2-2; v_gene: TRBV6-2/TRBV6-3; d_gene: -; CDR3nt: TGTGCCAGCAGTTATATGGGAAGGAGCGGCGGGGAGCTGTTTTTT; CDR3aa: CASSYMGRSGGELFF
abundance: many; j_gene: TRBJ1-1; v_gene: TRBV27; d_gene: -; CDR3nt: TGTGCCAGCAGTTTTGCTGAGGAGAACACTGAAGCTTTCTTT; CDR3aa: CASSFAEENTEAFF
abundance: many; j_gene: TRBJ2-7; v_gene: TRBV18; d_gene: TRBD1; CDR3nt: TGTGCCAGCTCACCGGGACAGGCTTTCTACGAGCAGTACTTC; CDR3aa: CASSPGQAFYEQYF
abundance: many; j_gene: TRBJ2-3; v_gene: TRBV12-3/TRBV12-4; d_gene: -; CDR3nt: TGTGCCAGCAGTTTTTACTCCAGGAGCACAGATACGCAGTATTTT; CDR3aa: CASSFYSRSTDTQYF
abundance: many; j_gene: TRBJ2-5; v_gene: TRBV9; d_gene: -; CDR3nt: TGTGCCAGCAGCGTAGCCCTCGGACAGCACCAAGAGACCCAGTACTTC; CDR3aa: CASSVALGQHQETQYF
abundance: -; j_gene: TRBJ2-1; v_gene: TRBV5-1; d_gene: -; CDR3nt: TGCGCCAGCAGCTTGGTAGCAGACAATGAGCAGTTCTTC; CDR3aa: CASSLVADNEQFF
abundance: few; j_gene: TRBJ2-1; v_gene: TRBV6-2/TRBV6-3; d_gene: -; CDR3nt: TGTGCCAGCAGTTACGAGTACATCCCCTACAATGAGCAGTTCTTC; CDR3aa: CASSYEYIPYNEQFF
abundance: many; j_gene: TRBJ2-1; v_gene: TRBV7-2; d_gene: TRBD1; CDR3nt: TGTGCCAGCAGCTTAGAGGGGACAGCGAGCAATGAGCAGTTCTTC; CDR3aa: CASSLEGTASNEQFF
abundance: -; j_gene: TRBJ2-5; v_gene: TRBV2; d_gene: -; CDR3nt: TGTGCCAGCAGTGGCAACAGGTTCCAAGAGACCCAGTACTTC; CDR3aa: CASSGNRFQETQYF
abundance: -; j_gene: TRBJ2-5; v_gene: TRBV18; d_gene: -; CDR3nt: TGTGCCAGCTCACCAATGGAGACCCAGTACTTC; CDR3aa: CASSPMETQYF
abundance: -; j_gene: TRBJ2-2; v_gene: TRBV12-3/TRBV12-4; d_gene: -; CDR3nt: TGTGCCAGCAGTTTAATGGGAATCGGGGAGCTGTTTTTT; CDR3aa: CASSLMGIGELFF
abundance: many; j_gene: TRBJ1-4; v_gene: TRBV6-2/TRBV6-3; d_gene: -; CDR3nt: TGTGCCAGCATAAAGAACACAGCAGCAACTAATGAAAAACTGTTTTTT; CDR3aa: CASIKNTAATNEKLFF
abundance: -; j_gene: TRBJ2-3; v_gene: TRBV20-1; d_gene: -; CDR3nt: TGCAGTGCTAGAGCTCCGTCAACAGATACGCAGTATTTT; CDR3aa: CSARAPSTDTQYF
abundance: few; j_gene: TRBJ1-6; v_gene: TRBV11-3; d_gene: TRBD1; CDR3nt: TGTGCCAGCAGCTTATCGGGACAGTGGAGCTCCTATAATTCACCCCTCCACTTT; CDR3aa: CASSLSGQWSSYNSPLHF
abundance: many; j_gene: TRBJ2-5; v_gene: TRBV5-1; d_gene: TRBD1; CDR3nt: TGCGCCAGCAGCTTGGGCCCTGGACAGGGGGCCAGCCAGACCCAGTACTTC; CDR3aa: CASSLGPGQGASQTQYF
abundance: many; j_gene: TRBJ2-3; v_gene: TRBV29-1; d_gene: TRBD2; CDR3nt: TGCAGCGTTAGCGGGAGTATGAATACGCAGTATTTT; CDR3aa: CSVSGSMNTQYF
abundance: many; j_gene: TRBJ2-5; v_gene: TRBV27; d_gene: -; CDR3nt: TGTGCCAGCAGTTTTCAGGGTCAGACCCAGTACTTC; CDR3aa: CASSFQGQTQYF
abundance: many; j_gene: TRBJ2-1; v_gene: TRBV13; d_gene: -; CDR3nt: TGTGCCAGCAGCTTACGTGGGGCATCGGGTGAGCAGTTCTTC; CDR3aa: CASSLRGASGEQFF
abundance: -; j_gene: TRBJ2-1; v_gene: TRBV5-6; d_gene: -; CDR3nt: TGTGCCAGCAGCTTGGGAGGCCATGAGCAGTTCTTC; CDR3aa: CASSLGGHEQFF
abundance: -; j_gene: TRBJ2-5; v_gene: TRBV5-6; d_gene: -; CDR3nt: TGTGCCAGCAGTCTTACTTTAAGCGCGTCGGAAGCGGCTGCCCAGTACTTC; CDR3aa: CASSLTLSASEAAAQYF
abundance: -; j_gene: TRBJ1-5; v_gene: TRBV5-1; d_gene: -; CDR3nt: TGCGCCAGCAGCAGAGGAGGGGGCAATCAGCCCCAGCATTTT; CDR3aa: CASSRGGGNQPQHF
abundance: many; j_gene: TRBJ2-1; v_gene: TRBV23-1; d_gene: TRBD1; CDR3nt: TGCGCCAGCAGTCAATCGGACAGGGAGGATGAGCAGTTCTTC; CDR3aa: CASSQSDREDEQFF
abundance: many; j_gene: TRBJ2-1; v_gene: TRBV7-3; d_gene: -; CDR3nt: TGTGCCAGCGGAGAAACACTTAGTGAGCAGTTCTTC; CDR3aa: CASGETLSEQFF
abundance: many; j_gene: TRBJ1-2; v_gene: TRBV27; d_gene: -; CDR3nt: TGTGCCAGCAGCTCAACGCCCCTCTATGGCTACACCTTC; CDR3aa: CASSSTPLYGYTF
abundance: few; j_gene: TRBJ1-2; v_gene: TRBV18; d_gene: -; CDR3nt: TGTGCCAGCTCACCGACAGCATATGGCTACACCTTC; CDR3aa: CASSPTAYGYTF
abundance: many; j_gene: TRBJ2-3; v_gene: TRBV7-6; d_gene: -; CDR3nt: TGTGCCAGCAGCCCAAGAACAAGTGGCACAGATACGCAGTATTTT; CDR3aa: CASSPRTSGTDTQYF
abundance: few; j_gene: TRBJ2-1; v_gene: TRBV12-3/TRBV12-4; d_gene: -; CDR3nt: TGTGCCAGCAGTTTCACCCTAGCGAGAGAGCAGTTCTTC; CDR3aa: CASSFTLAREQFF
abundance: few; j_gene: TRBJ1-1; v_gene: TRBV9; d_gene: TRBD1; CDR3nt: TGTGCCAGCAGCACATGGACAGGGAACACTGAAGCTTTCTTT; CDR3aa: CASSTWTGNTEAFF
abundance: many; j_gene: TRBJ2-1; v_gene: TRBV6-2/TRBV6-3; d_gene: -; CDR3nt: TGTGCCAGCCTCCATCGGGGGGAGCAGTTCTTC; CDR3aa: CASLHRGEQFF
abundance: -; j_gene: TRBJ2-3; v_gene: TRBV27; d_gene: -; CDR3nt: TGTGCCAGCAGTTTTTCGGCAGGCACAGATACGCAGTATTTT; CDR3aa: CASSFSAGTDTQYF
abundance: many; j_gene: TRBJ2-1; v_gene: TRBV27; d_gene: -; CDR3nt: TGTGCCAGCAGTTCCCGACTAGATATTAGTGAGCAGTTCTTC; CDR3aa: CASSSRLDISEQFF
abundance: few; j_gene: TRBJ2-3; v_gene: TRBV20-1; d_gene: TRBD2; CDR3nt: TGCAGTGCTTTGCCCCTAGGAAATAGCGGGGGGGCGGAAGATACGCAGTATTTT; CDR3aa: CSALPLGNSGGAEDTQYF
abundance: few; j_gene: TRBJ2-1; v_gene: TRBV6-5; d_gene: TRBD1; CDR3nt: TGTGCCAGCAGAAACAGGGGGAACAATGAGCAGTTCTTC; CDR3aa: CASRNRGNNEQFF
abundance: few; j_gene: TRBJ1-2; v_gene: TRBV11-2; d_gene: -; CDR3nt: TGTGCCAGCAGCTTACACCGAGGGGTGGAACTCTATGGCTACACCTTC; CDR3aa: CASSLHRGVELYGYTF
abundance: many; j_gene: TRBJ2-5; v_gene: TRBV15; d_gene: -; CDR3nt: TGTGCCACCAGCACTCGAGAGACCCAGTACTTC; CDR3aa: CATSTRETQYF
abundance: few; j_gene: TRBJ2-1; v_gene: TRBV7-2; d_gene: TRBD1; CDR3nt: TGTGCCAGCAGTCCCGGGACAGGCAACAGGGGGCAGTTCTTC; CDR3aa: CASSPGTGNRGQFF
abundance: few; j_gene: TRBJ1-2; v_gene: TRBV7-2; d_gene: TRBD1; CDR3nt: TGTGCCAGCAGCTTAGGGGACAGGGCTTACTATGGCTACACCTTC; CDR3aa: CASSLGDRAYYGYTF
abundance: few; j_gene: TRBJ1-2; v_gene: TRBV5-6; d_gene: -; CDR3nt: TGTGCCAGCAGCATAGACCCCTCTGGCTACACCTTC; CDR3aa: CASSIDPSGYTF
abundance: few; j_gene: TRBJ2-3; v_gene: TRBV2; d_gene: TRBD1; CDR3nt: TGTGCCAGCAGTGGAACAGGGGGCACAGATACGCAGTATTTT; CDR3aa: CASSGTGGTDTQYF
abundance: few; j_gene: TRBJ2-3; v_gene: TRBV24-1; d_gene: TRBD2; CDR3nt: TGTGCCACCAGTGATTGGACTAGCGGGAGCACAGATACGCAGTATTTT; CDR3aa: CATSDWTSGSTDTQYF
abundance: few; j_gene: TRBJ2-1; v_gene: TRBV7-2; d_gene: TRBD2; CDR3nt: TGTGCCAGCAGCTTAGAGCACGGGACTAGCGGGAGAAATGAGCAGTTCTTC; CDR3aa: CASSLEHGTSGRNEQFF
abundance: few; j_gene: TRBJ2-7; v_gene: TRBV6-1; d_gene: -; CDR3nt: TGTGCCAGCAGTGGGACGGAGTACGAGCAGTACTTC; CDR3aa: CASSGTEYEQYF
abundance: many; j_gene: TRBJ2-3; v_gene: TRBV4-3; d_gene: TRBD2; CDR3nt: TGCGCCAGCAGCCAAGATAGGCGTCGCGGGAGTTTGGATACGCAGTATTTT; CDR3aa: CASSQDRRRGSLDTQYF
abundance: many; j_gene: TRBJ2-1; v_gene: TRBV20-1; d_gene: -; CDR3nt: TGCAGTGCTTACACGTCAGGGGGGTACAATGAGCAGTTCTTC; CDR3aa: CSAYTSGGYNEQFF
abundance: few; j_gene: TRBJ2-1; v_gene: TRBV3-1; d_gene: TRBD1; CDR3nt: TGTGCCAGCAGCCAATCCAGGGGGTACAATGAGCAGTTCTTC; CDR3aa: CASSQSRGYNEQFF
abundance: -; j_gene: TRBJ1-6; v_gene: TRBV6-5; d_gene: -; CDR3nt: TGTGCCAGCAGTTACGGGCGGGGGGACGGTCGTTTACCCCTCCACTTT; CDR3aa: CASSYGRGDGRLPLHF
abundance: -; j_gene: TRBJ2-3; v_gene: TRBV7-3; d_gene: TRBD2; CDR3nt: TGTGCCAGCAGCTTAGGACTAGCGGGACCGACAGATACGCAGTATTTT; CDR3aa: CASSLGLAGPTDTQYF
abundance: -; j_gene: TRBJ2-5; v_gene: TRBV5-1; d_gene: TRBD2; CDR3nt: TGCGCCAGCAGCCTGACGGGGACGGGAGGACAAGAGACCCAGTACTTC; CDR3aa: CASSLTGTGGQETQYF
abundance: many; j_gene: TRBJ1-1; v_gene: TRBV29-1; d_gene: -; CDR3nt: TGCAGCGTTGAAGATACGGGGGGGGCGAGCACTGAAGCTTTCTTT; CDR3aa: CSVEDTGGASTEAFF
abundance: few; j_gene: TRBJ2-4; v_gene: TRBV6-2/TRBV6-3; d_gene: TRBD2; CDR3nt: TGTGCCAGCAGGGGACTAGCGGGCAACTCTGGAGCCAAAAACATTCAGTACTTC; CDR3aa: CASRGLAGNSGAKNIQYF